A selection of T cell receptor beta chains follows, all from one sample in a study of T cell responses to AZD1222 COVID-19 vaccine. Some clones are missing from TCRdb's copy, which holds only in-frame ones; the method was immunoSEQ multiplex PCR. In the table there are under 200,000 clones, about nine tenths of which are singletons. The material sequenced was peripheral blood, taken on day 0 of AZD1222 vaccination. These receptors were collected from an adult in good health. CDR3s include the opening cysteine and the closing phenylalanine or tryptophan. The D gene is left open where the match is weak.

>-|TRBJ1-5|TRBV4-1
CASSQGRRGLSNQPQHF
>TRBD1|TRBJ1-5|TRBV28
CASRPSTGESQPQHF
>-|TRBJ2-2|TRBV11-2
CASSLSYSGGTGELFF
>-|TRBJ2-7|TRBV18
CASSPSSYEQYF
>TRBD1|TRBJ1-5|TRBV28
CASSLDRGRDQPQHF
>-|TRBJ2-7|TRBV28
CASSFVGTYEQYF
>-|TRBJ1-6|TRBV6-2/TRBV6-3
CASSTQGFADSPLHF
>-|TRBJ1-1|TRBV4-3
CASSQELQYTEAFF
>-|TRBJ1-1|TRBV19
CASTHLGDTEAFF
>TRBD1|TRBJ1-4|TRBV7-9
CASSPNPGTGDEKLFF
>TRBD1|TRBJ1-1|TRBV5-1
CASSLSSGGSTNTEAFF
>TRBD2|TRBJ2-2|TRBV7-3
CASSSGGPNTGELFF
>-|TRBJ2-2|TRBV7-9
CASSFLTGELFF
>TRBD1|TRBJ1-5|TRBV14
CASSRQGANQPQHF
>-|TRBJ1-6|TRBV30
CAWSGGGNSPLHF
>TRBD1|TRBJ2-7|TRBV30
CAWGTGGLYEQYF
>-|TRBJ2-1|TRBV4-1
CASSQDQRDNEQFF
>TRBD1|TRBJ1-3|TRBV5-1
CASSSGQGTRNTIYF
>TRBD2|TRBJ2-3|TRBV10-3
CAIRAGTSGTDTQYF
>TRBD1|TRBJ2-1|TRBV9
CASSVIGTGYNEQFF
>-|TRBJ1-5|TRBV24-1
CATSKLGSNQPQHF
>TRBD1|TRBJ2-7|TRBV12-3/TRBV12-4
CASSLGQGREQYF
>TRBD1|TRBJ1-4|TRBV5-3
CARSRTGDEKLFF
>-|TRBJ1-5|TRBV21-1
CASSKRGILNQPQHF
>-|TRBJ1-2|TRBV24-1
CATSDLLNGYTF
>-|TRBJ2-1|TRBV5-1
CASSLGSTYNEQFF
>-|TRBJ1-1|TRBV28
CASSRGGTNTEAFF
>TRBD1|TRBJ1-6|TRBV3-1/TRBV3-2
CASSRGQGWNNSPLHF
>TRBD1|TRBJ1-4|TRBV2
CASSRGQGSEKLFF
>-|TRBJ1-2|TRBV10-1
CASNPRSIRSYTF
>TRBD2|TRBJ2-2|TRBV9
CASSYSGGAVTGELFF
>-|TRBJ1-1|TRBV18
CASSHSENTEAFF
>TRBD1|TRBJ1-1|TRBV13
CASRDSSGSEAFF
>TRBD2|TRBJ2-5|TRBV5-4
CASSRSSGGQETQYF
>TRBD1|TRBJ1-2|TRBV2
CASLDRSYGYTF
>-|TRBJ1-5|TRBV28
CASSGVGKWQPQHF
>-|TRBJ1-2|TRBV30
CAWSPGLDGYTF
>-|TRBJ2-1|TRBV4-2
CASSQEPWVVRFF
>TRBD1|TRBJ2-2|TRBV28
CASIGADRGGTGELFF
>TRBD2|TRBJ2-5|TRBV11-3
CASSLGVAGGPQETQYF
>-|TRBJ2-7|TRBV18
CASAGNYEQYF
>-|TRBJ1-4|TRBV5-1
CASSLAGGSTNEKLFF
>-|TRBJ2-7|TRBV7-9
CASSSTQWEQYF
>-|TRBJ1-5|TRBV19
CASSPQNRERGQPQHF
>-|TRBJ2-3|TRBV28
CASSLLAVAPSTDTQYF
>TRBD2|TRBJ2-1|TRBV7-6
CASSETSESSYNEQFF
>TRBD1|TRBJ1-1|TRBV11-2
CASSWTGGIDTEAFF
>-|TRBJ1-1|TRBV4-1
CASSQVELNTEAFF
>-|TRBJ1-2|TRBV27
CASRQQGYDGYTF
>-|TRBJ2-5|TRBV29-1
CSVLTVYQETQYF
>-|TRBJ2-7|TRBV11-1
CASSLYTEQYF
>TRBD2|TRBJ2-1|TRBV19
CATLAGGFNEQFF
>-|TRBJ2-3|TRBV7-9
CASSPGLMGGVGTDTQYF
>-|TRBJ1-5|TRBV15
CATSRDWSQPQHF